Below are 13 T cell receptor beta chains sequenced from a single sample in a study of breast tumors, draining lymph nodes, adjacent tissues. TCRdb itself ran the multiplex PCR reads through MiXCR, one entry per CDR3 protein. Of 200,000 or so distinct CDR3 sequences in the sample, approximately 33% are singletons; the top ten hold 4% to 5.5%. Samples came from axillary lymph nodes draining the breast cancer. The sequencing sample was made of axillary lymph node tissue. All receptors derive from a female donor with breast cancer. Some clones in this sample may be carry-over from other donors' samples.

This clonotype was picked up many times. This chain uses TRBV5-1 with TRBJ1-5, with unresolved D. The V end was cut by 0 bases, the J end by 5 bases, with 6 bases between. CDR1 is SGHRS, CDR2 YFSETQ, per germline. The length of the CDR3 is 13 residues. As DNA, the CDR3 is TGCGCCAGCAGCTTGGGACCTGATCAGCCCCAGCATTTT. Amino acids: CASSLGPDQPQHF.

This clonotype was counted ten times or more. The chain joins TRBV9 to TRBJ2-7; TRBD2 is a possible D gene (5 bases). V was trimmed by 2 bases and J by 0 bases, leaving 12 bases between them. Germline lookup yields CDR1 SGDLS and CDR2 YYNGEE. The CDR3 extends over 15 amino acids. In DNA, the CDR3 is TGTGCCAGCAGCGTTCGGGGTGAAGTCTCCTACGAGCAGTACTTC. Amino acid sequence: CASSVRGEVSYEQYF. The full variable domain, completed using reference TRBV9 and TRBJ2-7, is DSGVTQTPKHLITATGQRVTLRCSPRSGDLSVYWYQQSLDQGLQFLIQYYNGEERAKGNILERFSAQQFPDLHSELNLSSLELGDSALYFCASSVRGEVSYEQYFGPGTRLTVT.

This clonotype came up many times. The chain carries TRBV20-1 and TRBJ2-7; 11 bases map to TRBD2. The V segment lost 4 bases and the J segment 0 bases; nucleotides outside the gene matches: 8. Germline assignment: CDR1 DFQATT and CDR2 SNEGSKA (reference sequence). The CDR3 contains 16 residues. The DNA of the CDR3 is TGCAGTGCTACGCCTGGACTAGCGGGCCCCTCCTACGAGCAGTACTTC. This codes for CSATPGLAGPSYEQYF.

This clonotype was recorded at least ten times. CDR3 nucleotides: TGTGCCAGCAGTTACTCGAGGAGACTAGCGGGGGTCTACGAGCAGTACTTC. It translates to CASSYSRRLAGVYEQYF. The genes are TRBV6-5 and TRBJ2-7; 12 positions match TRBD2. The germline CDR1 and CDR2 sequences are MNHEY and SVGAGI. With 0 bases clipped from V and 3 bases from J, the junction kept 6 bases outside the gene matches. The CDR3 sequence is 17 residues long.

Concerning this clonotype: A clone one base away is much larger, so this may be a read error. The chain recombines TRBV12-3 or TRBV12-4 with TRBJ2-5; possibly TRBD2 for D (7 bases). The J call may be incorrect, as the DNA end agrees better with TRBJ2-1. The CDR3 consists of 14 residues. The chain's CDR3 is CASRPARGGDEQFF. The CDR3 DNA follows: TGTGCCAGCCGGCCAGCGAGAGGGGGGGATGAGCAGTTCTTC.

This clonotype has at least ten counts. This rearrangement joins TRBV30 to TRBJ1-6; D is unresolved. The CDR3 runs 14 residues. With 3 bases removed from V and 9 bases from J, the gap between germline ends came to 15 bases. Germline CDR1 and CDR2: GTSNPN and SVGIG (reference sequence). The CDR3 here is CAWREPLRSSPLHF. The CDR3 region has the DNA TGTGCCTGGAGAGAGCCCCTACGAAGTTCACCCCTCCACTTT.

This chain uses TRBV10-2 with TRBJ1-1, with a possible D match to TRBD1 (5 bases). CDR1 is WSHSY and CDR2 is SAAADI in the germline V gene. This CDR3 contains 14 residues. V gave up 6 bases and J gave up 4 bases, with 15 bases separating them. As DNA, the CDR3 is TGCGCCAGCAGCCATGCAGGGTCGGGCACTGAAGCTTTCTTT. Translated: CASSHAGSGTEAFF.

The table lists this clonotype with many counts. This chain uses TRBV10-3 with TRBJ2-3; 9 bases fit TRBD1. This CDR3 is 16 amino acids long. Germline V gene lookup returns CDR1 ENHRY and CDR2 SYGVKD. V trimming: 0 bases; J trimming: 3 bases; junction bases outside the gene matches: 4. The CDR3 is CAISESLGQGTDTQYF. CDR3 DNA: TGTGCCATCAGTGAGTCACTGGGACAGGGAACAGATACGCAGTATTTT.

Turning to this clonotype: This may stem from a read error, because a much larger clone lies one nucleotide away. The rearrangement uses TRBV19 and TRBJ2-3; 7 bases fit TRBD2. Germline V gene data show CDR1 as LNHDA and CDR2 as SQIVND (reference sequence). This CDR3 spans 15 amino acids. The DNA of the CDR3 is TGTGCCGGTAGTAAGCCTAGCGGAACCTCAGATACGCAGTATTTT. This sequence encodes CAGSKPSGTSDTQYF.

This clonotype was observed many times. The germline gene is not matched at one end of the junction; a read error may be the cause. This chain connects TRBV6-5 to TRBJ2-3; D is unresolved. In germline, CDR1 is MNHEY, CDR2 SVGAGI. The CDR3 has 14 residues. The CDR3 DNA sequence: TGTGCCAGCAGTCACTCGACCGTCGGAAATACGCAGTATTTT. It encodes CASSHSTVGNTQYF.

Comments on this clonotype: This may come from a read error, since a much larger clone is one base off. No conserved phenylalanine or tryptophan ends this CDR3, so it is likely a read error. The chain joins TRBV3-1 to TRBJ2-7; D unresolved. CDR1 and CDR2 (germline): LGHDT, YNNKEL (reference sequence). The germline V and J ends were trimmed by 2 bases and 0 bases, with 8 bases remaining between them. The CDR3 length is 14 residues. Here the CDR3 DNA reads TGTGCCAGCAGCCAAAAGGGTGCCTCCTACGAGCAGTACCTC. It specifies CASSQKGASYEQYL.

This clonotype was recorded many times. The rearrangement uses TRBV9 and TRBJ2-2; 9 bases agree with TRBD2. The length of the CDR3 is 20 residues. The germline gives CDR1 SGDLS, CDR2 YYNGEE. Trimming at V came to 1 base and at J to 3 bases, leaving 16 bases not matched to a gene. The CDR3 is CASSVREIAGAGRDTGELFF. The CDR3 nucleotides are TGTGCCAGCAGCGTAAGGGAAATAGCGGGAGCGGGCCGAGACACCGGGGAGCTGTTTTTT.

This clonotype was seen more than once but under ten times. A much larger clone differs from this one at a single base, so this may be a read error. V usage is TRBV4-1 and J usage is TRBJ2-5; 9 nucleotides agree with TRBD2. The CDR3 is 16 residues long. The germline V gene encodes CDR1 MGHRA and CDR2 YSYEKL. Trimming cost V 1 base and J 1 base; bases outside gene matches: 4. CDR3 coding DNA: TGCGCCAGCAGCCAAGCTCCGACTAGCGGCCAAGAGACCCAGTACTTC. The encoded protein is CASSQAPTSGQETQYF.